The clone carrying this T cell receptor (beta chain) was detected a few times. This specimen belongs to a study of T-cell memory formation after mild COVID-19. The CDR3 sequence is 17 residues long. Looked up from germline, CDR1 is SGHVS and CDR2 is FQNEAQ. V shed 6 bases and J shed 6 bases, with 26 bases lying between them. TCRdb independently ran MiXCR on the 5' RACE reads; one entry per CDR3 protein. The sample contains about 440,000 distinct CDR3 sequences, around 20% of which appear only once. The genes are TRBV7-8 and TRBJ1-1, with unresolved D. The clonotype comes from an adult woman who had mild COVID-19 (a few samples of this study predate the infection). Cell type and time point are not known. Sequencing was performed on PBMCs or a T cell subset sorted from them (not recorded which). CDR3 DNA: TGTGCCAGCAGGAGCTACGGCGACGCAGACTATACTCCTGAAGCTTTCTTT. It yields the protein CASRSYGDADYTPEAFF.